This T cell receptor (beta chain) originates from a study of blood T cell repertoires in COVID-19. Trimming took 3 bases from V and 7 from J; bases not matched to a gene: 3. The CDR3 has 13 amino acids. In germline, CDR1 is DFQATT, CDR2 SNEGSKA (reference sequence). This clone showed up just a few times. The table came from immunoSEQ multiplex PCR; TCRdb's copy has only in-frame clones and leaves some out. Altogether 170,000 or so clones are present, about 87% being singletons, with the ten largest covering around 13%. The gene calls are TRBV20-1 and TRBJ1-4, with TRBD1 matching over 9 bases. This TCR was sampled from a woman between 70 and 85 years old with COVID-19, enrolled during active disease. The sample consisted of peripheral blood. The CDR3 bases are TGCAGTGCTAGTGGGACAGGGTTTGAAAAACTGTTTTTT. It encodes CSASGTGFEKLFF.